Listed below are T cell receptor beta chains from one sample, sequenced in a study of blood T cell repertoires in COVID-19. The protocol was immunoSEQ multiplex PCR, while the TCRdb copy is restricted to in-frame clones and leaves out a portion. The sample gives 280,000 or so clones, roughly 85% of which show up once; about 14% is in the top ten. Sequencing was performed on peripheral blood. These receptors originate from a human donor in a cohort sampled during active COVID-19. Each CDR3 is given with its conserved first and last residue. The D gene is left open where the match is weak. The size field is filled for only some rows; it gives once, few, many or a size class.

>TRBD1|.|TRBJ1-4|TRBV3-1/TRBV3-2
CASSPWTGVGGKLFF
TGTGCCAGCAGCCCTTGGACAGGGGTTGGGGGAAAACTGTTTTTT
>.|.|TRBJ1-3|TRBV6-5
CASARDFSGNTIYF
TGTGCCAGCGCCAGGGATTTCTCTGGAAACACCATATATTTT
>TRBD2|.|TRBJ2-3|TRBV19
CASSPTFGLAGADTQYF
TGTGCCAGTAGTCCGACCTTCGGACTAGCCGGAGCAGATACGCAGTATTTT
>.|once|TRBJ2-2|TRBV6-6
CASSRGTGELFF
TGTGCCAGCAGCCGGGGCACCGGGGAGCTGTTTTTT
>.|few|TRBJ2-5|TRBV5-4
CASSYGRETQYF
TGTGCCAGCAGCTATGGGAGGGAGACCCAGTACTTC
>.|.|TRBJ1-5|TRBV27
CASSSGQNLNQPQHF
TGTGCCAGCAGTTCGGGTCAAAACCTTAATCAGCCCCAGCATTTT
>.|once|TRBJ2-1|TRBV27
CASSFRHPVYNEQFF
TGTGCCAGCAGTTTTCGTCATCCAGTTTACAATGAGCAGTTCTTC
>TRBD2|.|TRBJ2-1|TRBV11-3
CASSLYFSGRGNEQFF
TGTGCCAGCAGCTTATATTTTAGCGGGAGGGGCAATGAGCAGTTCTTC
>.|once|TRBJ2-5|TRBV18
CASSPTGESTTQYF
TGTGCCAGCTCACCAACGGGAGAGTCAACCACCCAGTACTTC
>.|.|TRBJ2-1|TRBV7-9
CASSPGSRSYNEQFF
TGTGCCAGCAGCCCCGGGAGCCGCTCTTACAATGAGCAGTTCTTC
>TRBD2|.|TRBJ2-1|TRBV7-8
CASSLAGGREQFF
TGTGCCAGCAGCTTAGCGGGGGGGAGGGAGCAGTTCTTC
>TRBD1|.|TRBJ2-2|TRBV29-1
CSAWTGGAGLRTGELFF
TGCAGCGCTTGGACAGGGGGCGCGGGTTTAAGAACCGGGGAGCTGTTTTTT
>TRBD1|.|TRBJ1-5|TRBV27
CASRPQGAPNQPQHF
TGTGCCAGCAGACCCCAGGGGGCCCCCAATCAGCCCCAGCATTTT